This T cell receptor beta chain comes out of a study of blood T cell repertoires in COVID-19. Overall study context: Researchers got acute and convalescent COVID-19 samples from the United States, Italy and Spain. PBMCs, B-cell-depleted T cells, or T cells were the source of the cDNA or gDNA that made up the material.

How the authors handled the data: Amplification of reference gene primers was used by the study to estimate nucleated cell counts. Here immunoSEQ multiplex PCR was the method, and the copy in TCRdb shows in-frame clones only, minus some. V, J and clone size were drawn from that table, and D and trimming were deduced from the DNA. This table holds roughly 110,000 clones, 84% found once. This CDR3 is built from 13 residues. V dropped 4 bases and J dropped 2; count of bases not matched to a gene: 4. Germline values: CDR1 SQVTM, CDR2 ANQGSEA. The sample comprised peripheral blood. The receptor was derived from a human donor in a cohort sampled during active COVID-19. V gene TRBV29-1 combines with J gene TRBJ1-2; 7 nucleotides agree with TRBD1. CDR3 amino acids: CSVATGTNYGYTF. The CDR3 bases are TGCAGCGTTGCGACAGGGACCAACTATGGCTACACCTTC.